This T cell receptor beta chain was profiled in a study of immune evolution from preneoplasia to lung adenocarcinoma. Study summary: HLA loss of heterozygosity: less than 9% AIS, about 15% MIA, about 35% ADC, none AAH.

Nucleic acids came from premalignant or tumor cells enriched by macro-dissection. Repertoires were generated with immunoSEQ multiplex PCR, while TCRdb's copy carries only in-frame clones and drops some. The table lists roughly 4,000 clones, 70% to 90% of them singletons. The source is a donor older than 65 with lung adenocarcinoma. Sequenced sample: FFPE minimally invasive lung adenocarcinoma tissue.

The CDR3 DNA sequence: TGTGCCAGCAGCTTACGCGCAGACCCTAATGAAAAACTGTTTTTT. Translated, it gives CASSLRADPNEKLFF. The chain uses TRBV13 and TRBJ1-4; D not resolved. The CDR3 runs 15 residues. The ends were cut back, 2 bases at V and 3 bases at J, with 10 bases in the middle. Germline lookup yields CDR1 PRHDT and CDR2 FYEKMQ (reference sequence).